A single sample gave rise to the 6 T cell receptor beta chains below, sequenced in a study of shared clonotypes between healthy human individuals. TCRdb's copy holds only in-frame clones and misses some; the assay was immunoSEQ multiplex PCR. The repertoire consists of roughly 500,000 clones, with more than 65% occurring once and the leading ten covering roughly 12%. Sequencing was done on a sample of PBMCs. The receptor set was obtained from a woman aged 40 to 49 in good health. Some clones in this sample may be carry-over from other donors' samples.

The chain uses TRBV4-2 and TRBJ2-1, with D possibly being TRBD2 (5 bases). CDR1 is LGHNA and CDR2 is YNFKEQ in the germline V gene. Trimming took off 0 bases at V and 0 bases at J, with 9 bases between the two ends. The CDR3 contains 16 residues. CDR3 loop: CASSQDGRNSYNEQFF. The CDR3 bases are TGTGCCAGCAGCCAAGATGGGAGAAACTCCTACAATGAGCAGTTCTTC.

V is TRBV5-6 and J is TRBJ2-5; 8 bases are a match to TRBD2. This CDR3 region has 16 residues. CDR1 and CDR2 from the germline V gene are SGHDT and YYEEEE. V lost 5 bases, J lost 6 bases, and 15 bases stayed unmatched. This CDR3 is CASSRAGRAGDKTQYF. The CDR3, as DNA: TGTGCCAGCAGTCGGGCCGGTCGAGCGGGAGATAAGACCCAGTACTTC.

The chain has TRBV5-3 and TRBJ2-1; 9 bases align to TRBD2. TRBV5-3 is designated an ORF whose function remains uncertain. CDR3 length equals 16 residues. Germline trimming cut 0 bases from V and 5 bases from J; bases unmatched to any gene: 6. The DNA for the CDR3 is TGTGCCAGAAGCTTGGATTGGCGGGAGGGAGACAATGAGCAGTTCTTC. Protein sequence: CARSLDWREGDNEQFF.

The CDR3 DNA is TGTGCCAGCAGCCAAGATAGCGGGAGCTCCTACGAGCAGTACTTC. Translated, it gives CASSQDSGSSYEQYF. The rearrangement joins TRBV4-2 to TRBJ2-7; 9 nucleotides agree with TRBD2. After removal of 0 bases from V and 0 bases from J, the junction contained 0 bases not matched to a gene. Germline loops: CDR1 LGHNA, CDR2 YNFKEQ. The CDR3 runs 15 residues.

The chain recombines TRBV5-1 with TRBJ2-5; a possible D gene is TRBD1 (5 bases). CDR1 is SGHRS and CDR2 is YFSETQ in the germline V gene. The CDR3 has 14 amino acids. With 0 bases removed from V and 5 bases from J, the gap between germline ends came to 11 bases. The CDR3 DNA follows: TGCGCCAGCAGCTTGGCCGTGGGGCTGGAGACCCAGTACTTC. Its protein product is CASSLAVGLETQYF.

V usage is TRBV5-4 and J usage is TRBJ1-2, with D possibly matching TRBD1 (5 bases). V was cut by 4 bases and J by 4 bases, with 11 bases left in between. The CDR3 consists of 13 residues. Germline-derived CDR1 and CDR2 are SGHNT and YYREEE (reference sequence). As DNA, the CDR3 is TGTGCCAGCAGCCCGCGACAGATCTATGGCTACACCTTC. Protein sequence: CASSPRQIYGYTF.